This TCR beta chain derives from a study of T cells in Graves' hyperthyroidism and ophthalmopathy. This clonotype was found many times. RNA transcripts served as the template for amplifying TCR beta CDR3 regions. The primer set for the first-round RT-PCR of the TCR CDR3 was HTBI. MiXCR, applied by TCRdb to the multiplex PCR reads, yields one record per CDR3 protein. The sample lists roughly 380,000 distinct CDR3 sequences, approximately 14% occurring once. The sequence was collected from a woman aged 60 to 75 with Graves' hyperthyroidism. The sample consisted of blood.

DNA of the CDR3: TGTGCCAGCAGCCGCGGGCCAGACTACGAGCAGTACTTC. It codes for CASSRGPDYEQYF. The chain has TRBV3-1 and TRBJ2-7; tentative D call: TRBD2 (5 bases). CDR3 length: 13 amino acids. Germline V gene data show CDR1 as LGHDT and CDR2 as YNNKEL (reference sequence). Trimming removed 4 bases from V and 3 bases from J, with 10 bases in between.